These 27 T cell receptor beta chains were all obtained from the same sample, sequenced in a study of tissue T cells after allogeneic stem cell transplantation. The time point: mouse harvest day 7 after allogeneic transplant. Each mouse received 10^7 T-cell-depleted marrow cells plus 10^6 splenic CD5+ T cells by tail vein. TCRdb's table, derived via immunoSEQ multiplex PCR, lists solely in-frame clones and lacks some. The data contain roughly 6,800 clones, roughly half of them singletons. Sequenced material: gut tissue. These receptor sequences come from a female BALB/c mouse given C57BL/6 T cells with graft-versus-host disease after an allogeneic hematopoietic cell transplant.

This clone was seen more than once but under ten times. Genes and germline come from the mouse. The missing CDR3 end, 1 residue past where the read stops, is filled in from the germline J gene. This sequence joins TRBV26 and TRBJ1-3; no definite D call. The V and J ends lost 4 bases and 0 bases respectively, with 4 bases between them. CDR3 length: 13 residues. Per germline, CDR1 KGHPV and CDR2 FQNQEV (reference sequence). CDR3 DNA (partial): TGTGCCAGCAGTCAGGGTTCTGGAAATACGCTCTAT. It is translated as CASSQGSGNTLY. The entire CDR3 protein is CASSQGSGNTLYF.

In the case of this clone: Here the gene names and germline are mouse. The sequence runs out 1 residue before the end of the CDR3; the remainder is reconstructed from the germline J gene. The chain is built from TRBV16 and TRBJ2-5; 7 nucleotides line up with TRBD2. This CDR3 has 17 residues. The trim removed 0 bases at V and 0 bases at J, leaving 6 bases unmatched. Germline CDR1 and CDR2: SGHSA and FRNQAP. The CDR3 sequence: CASSLDYRGGNQDTQYF. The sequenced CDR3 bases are TGTGCAAGCAGCTTAGATTACCGGGGGGGAAACCAAGACACCCAGTAC.

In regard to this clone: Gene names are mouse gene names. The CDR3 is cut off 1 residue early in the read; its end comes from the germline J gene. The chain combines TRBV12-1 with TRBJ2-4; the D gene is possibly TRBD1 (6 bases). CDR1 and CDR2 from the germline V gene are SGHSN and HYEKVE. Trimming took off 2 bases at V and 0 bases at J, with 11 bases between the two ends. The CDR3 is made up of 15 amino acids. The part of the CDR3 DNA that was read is TGTGCCAGCTCTCCCTACAGGGAGAGTCAAAACACCTTGTAC. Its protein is CASSPYRESQNTLY. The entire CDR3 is CASSPYRESQNTLYF.

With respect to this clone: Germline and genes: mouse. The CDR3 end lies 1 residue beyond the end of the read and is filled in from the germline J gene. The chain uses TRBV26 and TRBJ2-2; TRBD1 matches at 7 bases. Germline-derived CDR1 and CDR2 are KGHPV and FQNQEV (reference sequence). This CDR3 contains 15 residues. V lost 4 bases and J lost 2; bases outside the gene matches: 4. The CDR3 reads CASSPGQPNTGQLYF. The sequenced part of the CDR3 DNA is TGTGCCAGCAGTCCGGGACAGCCCAACACCGGGCAGCTCTAC.

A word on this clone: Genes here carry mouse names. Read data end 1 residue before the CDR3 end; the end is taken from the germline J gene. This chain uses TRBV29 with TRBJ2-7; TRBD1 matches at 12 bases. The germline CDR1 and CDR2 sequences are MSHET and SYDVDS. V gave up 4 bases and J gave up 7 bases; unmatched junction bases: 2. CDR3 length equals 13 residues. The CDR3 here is CASSSGTGGEQYF. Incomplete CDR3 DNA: TGTGCTAGCAGTTCTGGGACAGGGGGCGAACAGTAC.

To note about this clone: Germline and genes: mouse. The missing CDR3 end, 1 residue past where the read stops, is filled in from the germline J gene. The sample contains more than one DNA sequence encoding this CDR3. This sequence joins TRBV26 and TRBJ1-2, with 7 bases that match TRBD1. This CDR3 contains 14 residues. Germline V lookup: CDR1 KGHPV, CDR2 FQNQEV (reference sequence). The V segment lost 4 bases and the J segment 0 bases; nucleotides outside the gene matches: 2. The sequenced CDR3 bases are TGTGCCAGCAGTCGGCAGGGGGCAAACTCCGACTACACC. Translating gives CASSRQGANSDYT. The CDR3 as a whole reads CASSRQGANSDYTF.

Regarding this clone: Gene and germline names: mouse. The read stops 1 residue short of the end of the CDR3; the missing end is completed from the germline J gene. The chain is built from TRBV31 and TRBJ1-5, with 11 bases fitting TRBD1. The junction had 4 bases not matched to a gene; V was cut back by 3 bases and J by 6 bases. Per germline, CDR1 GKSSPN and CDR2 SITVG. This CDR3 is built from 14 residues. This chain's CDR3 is CAWSQDRGLQAPLF. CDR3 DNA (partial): TGTGCCTGGAGCCAGGACAGGGGGCTCCAGGCTCCGCTT.

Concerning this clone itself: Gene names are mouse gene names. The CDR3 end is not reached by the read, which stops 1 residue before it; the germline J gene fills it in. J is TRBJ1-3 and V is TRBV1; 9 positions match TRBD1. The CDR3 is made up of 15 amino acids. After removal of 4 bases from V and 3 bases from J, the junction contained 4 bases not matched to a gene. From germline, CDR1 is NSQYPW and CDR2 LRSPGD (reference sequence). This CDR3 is CTCSGRDRVGNTLYF. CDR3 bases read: TGCACCTGCAGTGGCCGGGACAGGGTTGGAAATACGCTCTAT.

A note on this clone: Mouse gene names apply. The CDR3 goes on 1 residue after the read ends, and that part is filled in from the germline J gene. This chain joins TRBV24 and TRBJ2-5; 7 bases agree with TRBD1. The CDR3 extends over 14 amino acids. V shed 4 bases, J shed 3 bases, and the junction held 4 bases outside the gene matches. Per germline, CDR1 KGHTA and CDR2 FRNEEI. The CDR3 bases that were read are TGTGCCAGCAGTCCCTCGGGACAGCAAGACACCCAGTAC. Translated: CASSPSGQQDTQY. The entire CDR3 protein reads CASSPSGQQDTQYF.

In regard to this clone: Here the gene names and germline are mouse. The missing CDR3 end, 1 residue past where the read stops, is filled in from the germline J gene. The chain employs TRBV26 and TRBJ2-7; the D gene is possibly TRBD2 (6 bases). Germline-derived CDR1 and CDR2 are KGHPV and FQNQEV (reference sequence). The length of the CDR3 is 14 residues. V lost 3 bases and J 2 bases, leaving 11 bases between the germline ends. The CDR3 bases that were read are TGTGCCAGCAGTCTAAGGCTGGGGACCTATGAACAGTAC. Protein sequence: CASSLRLGTYEQY. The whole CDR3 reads CASSLRLGTYEQYF.

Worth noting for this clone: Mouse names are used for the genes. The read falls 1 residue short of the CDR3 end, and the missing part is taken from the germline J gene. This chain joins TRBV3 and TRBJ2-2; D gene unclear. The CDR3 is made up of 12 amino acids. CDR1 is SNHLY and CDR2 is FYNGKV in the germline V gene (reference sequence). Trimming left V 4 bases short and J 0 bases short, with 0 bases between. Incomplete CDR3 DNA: TGTGCCAGCAGCTCAAACACCGGGCAGCTCTAC. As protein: CASSSNTGQLY. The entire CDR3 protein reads CASSSNTGQLYF.

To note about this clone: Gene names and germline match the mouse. The CDR3 spells CASSQEQGLSNERLFF. The CDR3 DNA, read in part, is TGTGCCAGCAGCCAAGAACAGGGGCTTTCCAACGAAAGATTATTT. The gene calls are TRBV5 and TRBJ1-4; 7 positions agree with TRBD1. The CDR3 goes on 1 residue after the read ends, and that part is filled in from the germline J gene. CDR1 is LGHNA, CDR2 YNLKQL, per germline (reference sequence). This CDR3 is built from 16 residues. V trimming: 0 bases; J trimming: 0 bases; junction bases outside the gene matches: 1.

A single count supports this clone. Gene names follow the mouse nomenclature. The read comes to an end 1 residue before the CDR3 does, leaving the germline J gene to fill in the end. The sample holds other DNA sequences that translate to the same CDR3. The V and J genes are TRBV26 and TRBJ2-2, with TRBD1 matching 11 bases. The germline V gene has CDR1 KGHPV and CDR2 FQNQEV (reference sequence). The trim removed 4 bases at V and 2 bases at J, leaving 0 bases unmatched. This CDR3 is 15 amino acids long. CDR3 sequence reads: CASSRDRGNTGQLYF. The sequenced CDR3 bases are TGTGCCAGCAGTCGGGACAGGGGGAACACCGGGCAGCTCTAC.

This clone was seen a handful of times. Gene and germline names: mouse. The CDR3 sequence: CSSSQSSGGAEQFF. Partial CDR3 DNA: TGCTCCAGCAGTCAATCGAGCGGGGGGGCTGAGCAGTTC. The chain employs TRBV23 and TRBJ2-1; the table names TRBD2, a call not compared with the DNA. With the read ending 1 residue before the CDR3 end, the germline J gene is used to fill in that end. The CDR3 covers 14 residues. Per the germline V gene, CDR1 is KGHTA and CDR2 is FQNQQP.

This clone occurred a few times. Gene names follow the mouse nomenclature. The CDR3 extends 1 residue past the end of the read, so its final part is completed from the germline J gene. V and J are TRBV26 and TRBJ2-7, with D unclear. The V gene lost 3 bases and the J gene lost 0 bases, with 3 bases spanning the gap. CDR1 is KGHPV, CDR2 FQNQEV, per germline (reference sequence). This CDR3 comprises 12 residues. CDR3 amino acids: CASSLPSYEQYF. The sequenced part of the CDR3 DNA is TGTGCCAGCAGTCTCCCCTCCTATGAACAGTAC.

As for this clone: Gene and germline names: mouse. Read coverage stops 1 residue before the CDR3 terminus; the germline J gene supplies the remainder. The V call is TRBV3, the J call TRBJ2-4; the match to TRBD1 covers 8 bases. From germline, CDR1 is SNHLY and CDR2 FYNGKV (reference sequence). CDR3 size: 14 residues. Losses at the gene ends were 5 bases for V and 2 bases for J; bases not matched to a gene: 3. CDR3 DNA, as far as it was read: TGTGCCAGCAGCCCCAGGGGGCATCAAAACACCTTGTAC. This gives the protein CASSPRGHQNTLY. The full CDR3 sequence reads CASSPRGHQNTLYF.

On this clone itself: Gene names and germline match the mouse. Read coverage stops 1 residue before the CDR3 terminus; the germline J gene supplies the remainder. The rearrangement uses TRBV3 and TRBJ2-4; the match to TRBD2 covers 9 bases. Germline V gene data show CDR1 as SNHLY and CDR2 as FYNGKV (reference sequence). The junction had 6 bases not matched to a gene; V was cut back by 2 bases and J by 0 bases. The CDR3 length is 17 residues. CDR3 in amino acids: CASSLTLGGSSQNTLYF. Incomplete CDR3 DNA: TGTGCCAGCAGCTTAACACTGGGGGGCTCTAGTCAAAACACCTTGTAC.

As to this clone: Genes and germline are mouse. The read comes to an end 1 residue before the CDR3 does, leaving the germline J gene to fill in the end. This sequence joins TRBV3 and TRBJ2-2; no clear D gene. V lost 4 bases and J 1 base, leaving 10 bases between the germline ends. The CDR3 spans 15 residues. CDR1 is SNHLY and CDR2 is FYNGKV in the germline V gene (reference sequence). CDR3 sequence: CASSWQKINTGQLYF. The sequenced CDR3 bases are TGTGCCAGCAGCTGGCAGAAAATAAACACCGGGCAGCTCTAC.

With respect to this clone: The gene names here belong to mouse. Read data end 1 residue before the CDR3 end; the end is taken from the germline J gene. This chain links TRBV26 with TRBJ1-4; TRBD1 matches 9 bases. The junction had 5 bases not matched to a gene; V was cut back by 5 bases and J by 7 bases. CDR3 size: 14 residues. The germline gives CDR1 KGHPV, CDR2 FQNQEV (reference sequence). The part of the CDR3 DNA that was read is TGTGCCAGCAGTAAACAGGGGGCGCCCGAAAGATTATTT. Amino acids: CASSKQGAPERLF. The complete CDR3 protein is CASSKQGAPERLFF.

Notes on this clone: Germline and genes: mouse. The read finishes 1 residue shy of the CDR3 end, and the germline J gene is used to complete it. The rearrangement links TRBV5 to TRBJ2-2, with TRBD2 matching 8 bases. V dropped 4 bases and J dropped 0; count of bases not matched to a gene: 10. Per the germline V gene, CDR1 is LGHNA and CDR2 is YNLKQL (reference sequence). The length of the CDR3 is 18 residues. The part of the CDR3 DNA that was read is TGTGCCAGCAGCCCCCACAAGACTGGGGCCTCAAACACCGGGCAGCTCTAC. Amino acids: CASSPHKTGASNTGQLY. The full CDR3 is CASSPHKTGASNTGQLYF.

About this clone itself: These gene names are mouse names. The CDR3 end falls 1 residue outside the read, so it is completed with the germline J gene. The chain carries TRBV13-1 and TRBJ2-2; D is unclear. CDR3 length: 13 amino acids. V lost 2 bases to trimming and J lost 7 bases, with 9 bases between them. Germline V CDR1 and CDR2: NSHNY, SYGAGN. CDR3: CASSEDGSGQLYF. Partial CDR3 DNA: TGTGCCAGCAGTGAAGATGGAAGCGGGCAGCTCTAC.

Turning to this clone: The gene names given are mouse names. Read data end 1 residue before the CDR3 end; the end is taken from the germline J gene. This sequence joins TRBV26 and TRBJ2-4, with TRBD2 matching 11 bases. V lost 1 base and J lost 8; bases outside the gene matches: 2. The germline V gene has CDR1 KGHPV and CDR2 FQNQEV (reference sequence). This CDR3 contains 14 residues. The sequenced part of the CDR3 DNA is TGTGCCAGCAGTCTGTGGGACTGGGGGACCACCTTGTAC. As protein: CASSLWDWGTTLY. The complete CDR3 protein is CASSLWDWGTTLYF.

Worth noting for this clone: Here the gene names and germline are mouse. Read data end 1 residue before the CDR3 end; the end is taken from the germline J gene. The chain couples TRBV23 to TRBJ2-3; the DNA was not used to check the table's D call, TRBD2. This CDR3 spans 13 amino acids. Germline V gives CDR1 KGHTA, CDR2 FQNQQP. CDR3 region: CSSSPDWGETLYF. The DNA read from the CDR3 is TGCTCCAGCAGTCCCGACTGGGGGGAAACGCTGTAT.

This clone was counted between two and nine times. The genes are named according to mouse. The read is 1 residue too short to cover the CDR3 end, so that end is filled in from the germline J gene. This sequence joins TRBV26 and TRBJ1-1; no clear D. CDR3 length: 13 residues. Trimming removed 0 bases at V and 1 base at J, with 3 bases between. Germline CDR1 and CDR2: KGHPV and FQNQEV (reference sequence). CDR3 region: CASSLSGNTEVFF. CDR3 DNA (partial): TGTGCCAGCAGTCTGTCCGGGAACACAGAAGTCTTC.

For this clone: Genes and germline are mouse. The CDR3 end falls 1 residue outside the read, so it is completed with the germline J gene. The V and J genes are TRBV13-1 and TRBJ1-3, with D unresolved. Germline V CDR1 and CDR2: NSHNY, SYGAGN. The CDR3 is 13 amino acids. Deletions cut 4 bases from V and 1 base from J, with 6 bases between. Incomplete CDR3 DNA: TGTGCCAGCAGTCCTCAATCTGGAAATACGCTCTAT. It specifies CASSPQSGNTLY. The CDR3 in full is CASSPQSGNTLYF.

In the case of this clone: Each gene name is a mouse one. The DNA read from the CDR3 is TGTGCCAGCAGTGGACAGGGGACCAACGAAAGATTATTT. This encodes CASSGQGTNERLF. The whole CDR3 sequence reads CASSGQGTNERLFF. The genes are TRBV13-3 and TRBJ1-4; TRBD1 agrees at 8 bases. Coverage ceases 1 residue before the CDR3 finishes, and the germline J gene fills in the end. With 3 bases clipped from V and 3 bases from J, the junction kept 1 base outside the gene matches. The CDR3 totals 14 residues. The germline CDR1 and CDR2 sequences are NNHDY and SYVADS.

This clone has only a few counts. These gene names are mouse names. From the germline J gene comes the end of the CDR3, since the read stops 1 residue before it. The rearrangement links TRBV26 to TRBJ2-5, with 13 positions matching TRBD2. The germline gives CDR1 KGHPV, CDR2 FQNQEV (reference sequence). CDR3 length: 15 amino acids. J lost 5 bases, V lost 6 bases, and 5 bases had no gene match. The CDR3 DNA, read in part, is TGTGCCAGCAGCCGGACTGGGGGGGCGCCAGACACCCAGTAC. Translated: CASSRTGGAPDTQY. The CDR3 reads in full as CASSRTGGAPDTQYF.